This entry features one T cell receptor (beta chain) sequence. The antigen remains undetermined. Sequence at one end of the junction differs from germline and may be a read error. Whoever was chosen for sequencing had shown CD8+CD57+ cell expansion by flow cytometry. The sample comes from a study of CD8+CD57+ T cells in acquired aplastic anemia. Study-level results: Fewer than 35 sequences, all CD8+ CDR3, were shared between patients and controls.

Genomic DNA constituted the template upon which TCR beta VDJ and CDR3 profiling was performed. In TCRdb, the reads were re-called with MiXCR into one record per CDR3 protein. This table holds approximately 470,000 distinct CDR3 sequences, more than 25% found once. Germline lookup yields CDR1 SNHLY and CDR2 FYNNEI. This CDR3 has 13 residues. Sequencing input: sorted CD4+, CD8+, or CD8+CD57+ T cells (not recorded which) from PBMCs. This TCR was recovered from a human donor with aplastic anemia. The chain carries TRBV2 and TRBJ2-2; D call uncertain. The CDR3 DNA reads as TGTGCCAGCTCCTCCGGAAACACCAGGGAGCTGTTTTTT. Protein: CASSSGNTRELFF.